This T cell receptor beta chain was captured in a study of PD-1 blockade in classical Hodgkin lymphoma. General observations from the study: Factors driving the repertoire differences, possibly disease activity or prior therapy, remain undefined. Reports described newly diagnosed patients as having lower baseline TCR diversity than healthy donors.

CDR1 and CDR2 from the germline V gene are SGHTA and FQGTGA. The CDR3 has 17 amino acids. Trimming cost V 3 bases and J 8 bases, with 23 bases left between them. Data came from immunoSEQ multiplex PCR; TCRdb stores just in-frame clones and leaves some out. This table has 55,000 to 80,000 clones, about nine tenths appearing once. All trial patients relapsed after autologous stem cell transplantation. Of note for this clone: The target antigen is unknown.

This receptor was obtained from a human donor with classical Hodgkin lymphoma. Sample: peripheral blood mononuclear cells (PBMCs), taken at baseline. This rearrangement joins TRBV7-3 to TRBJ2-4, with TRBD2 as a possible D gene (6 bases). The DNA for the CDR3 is TGTGCCAGCAGCTTGGAATCGGGGCGGGGCCTCGGGGACATTCAGTACTTC. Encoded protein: CASSLESGRGLGDIQYF. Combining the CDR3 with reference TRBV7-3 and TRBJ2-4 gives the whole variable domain GAGVSQTPSNKVTEKGKYVELRCDPISGHTALYWYRQSLGQGPEFLIYFQGTGAADDSGLPNDRFFAVRPEGSVSTLKIQRTERGDSAVYLCASSLESGRGLGDIQYFGAGTRLSVL.